This T cell receptor beta chain stems from a study of blood T cell repertoires in COVID-19. This CDR3 comprises 13 residues. Trimming removed 8 bases at V and 2 bases at J, with 12 bases between. Germline V gives CDR1 MGHDK, CDR2 SYGVNS. The assay was immunoSEQ multiplex PCR, and TCRdb's table has in-frame clones only and misses some. Of hundreds of thousands of clones in the sample, around 88% are singletons; the top ten hold 6% to 7%. The sequence derives from a woman aged 40 to 49 who had recovered from COVID-19. Sequences were obtained from PBMCs or T cells enriched from blood (not recorded which). The gene calls are TRBV25-1 and TRBJ2-5; D is perhaps TRBD1 (6 bases). CDR3 in amino acids: CASRRTAQETQYF. As DNA, the CDR3 is TGTGCCAGCCGAAGGACAGCTCAAGAGACCCAGTACTTC.